This T cell receptor (beta chain) was found in a study of blood T cell repertoires in COVID-19. At the level of the study: The samples span acute and convalescent COVID-19 from the United States, Italy and Spain.

The CDR3 has 15 residues. Looked up from germline, CDR1 is SGHTA and CDR2 is FQGNSA. V shed 0 bases and J 1 base; nucleotides not matched to a gene: 1. In assigning cohorts, the study relied on participant-reported clinical history. Only in-frame clones appear in the TCRdb table, and some are missing; sequencing was by immunoSEQ multiplex PCR. Here the sample spans 300,000 to 400,000 clones, about 92% being singletons. The sample consisted of PBMCs or T cells enriched from blood (not recorded which). V gene TRBV7-2 combines with J gene TRBJ1-2; 8 nucleotides align to TRBD1. The receptor was derived from a man aged 55 to 70 who had recovered from COVID-19. For the CDR3, the DNA is TGTGCCAGCAGCTTAGCCGACAGGGGTAACTATGGCTACACCTTC. This codes for CASSLADRGNYGYTF.